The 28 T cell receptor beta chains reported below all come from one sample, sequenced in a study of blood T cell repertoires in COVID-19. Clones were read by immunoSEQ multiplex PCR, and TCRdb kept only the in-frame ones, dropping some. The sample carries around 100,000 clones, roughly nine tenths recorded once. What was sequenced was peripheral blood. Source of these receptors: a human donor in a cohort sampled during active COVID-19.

CDR3 bases: TGTGCCAGCAGCTCGCCTTCAGGGGCACGAGCTGGGCAGTATTTT. It specifies CASSSPSGARAGQYF. V and J are TRBV4-2 and TRBJ2-3, with D perhaps TRBD1 (6 bases). The V and J ends lost 5 bases and 11 bases respectively, with 23 bases between them. The CDR3 length is 15 residues. In germline, CDR1 is LGHNA, CDR2 YNFKEQ.

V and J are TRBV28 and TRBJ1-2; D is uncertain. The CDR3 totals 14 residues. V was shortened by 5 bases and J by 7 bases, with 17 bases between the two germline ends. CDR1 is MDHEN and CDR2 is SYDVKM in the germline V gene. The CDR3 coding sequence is TGTGCCAGCAGTCTCTCGACAATCTCCGGTGGCTACACCTTC. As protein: CASSLSTISGGYTF.

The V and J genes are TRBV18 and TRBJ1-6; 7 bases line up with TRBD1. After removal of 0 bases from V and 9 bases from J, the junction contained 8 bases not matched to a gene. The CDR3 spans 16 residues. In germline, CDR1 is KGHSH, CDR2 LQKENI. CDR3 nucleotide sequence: TGTGCCAGCTCACCACCGAACCCCTCAGGGGGTTCACCCCTCCACTTT. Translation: CASSPPNPSGGSPLHF.

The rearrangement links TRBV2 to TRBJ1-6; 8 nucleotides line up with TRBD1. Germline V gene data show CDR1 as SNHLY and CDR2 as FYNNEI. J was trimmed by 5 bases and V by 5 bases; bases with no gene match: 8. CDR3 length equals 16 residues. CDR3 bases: TGTGCCAGCAGTCGCAATGGACAGGGAAATAATTCACCCCTCCACTTT. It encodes CASSRNGQGNNSPLHF.

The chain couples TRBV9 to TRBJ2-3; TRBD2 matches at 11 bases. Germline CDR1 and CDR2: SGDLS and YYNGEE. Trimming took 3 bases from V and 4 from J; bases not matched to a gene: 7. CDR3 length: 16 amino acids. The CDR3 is CASSAFIAGGADTQYF. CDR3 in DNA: TGTGCCAGCAGCGCCTTCATAGCGGGAGGGGCAGATACGCAGTATTTT.

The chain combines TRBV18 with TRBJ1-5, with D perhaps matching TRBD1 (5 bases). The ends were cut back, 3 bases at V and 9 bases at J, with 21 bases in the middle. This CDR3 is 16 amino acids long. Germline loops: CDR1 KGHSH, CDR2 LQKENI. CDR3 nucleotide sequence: TGTGCCAGCTCACCGACGACAGAGGCCATCAGTTCGCCCCAGCATTTT. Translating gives CASSPTTEAISSPQHF. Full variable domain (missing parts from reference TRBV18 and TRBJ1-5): NAGVMQNPRHLVRRRGQEARLRCSPMKGHSHVYWYRQLPEEGLKFMVYLQKENIIDESGMPKERFSAEFPKEGPSILRIQQVVRGDSAAYFCASSPTTEAISSPQHFGDGTRLSIL.

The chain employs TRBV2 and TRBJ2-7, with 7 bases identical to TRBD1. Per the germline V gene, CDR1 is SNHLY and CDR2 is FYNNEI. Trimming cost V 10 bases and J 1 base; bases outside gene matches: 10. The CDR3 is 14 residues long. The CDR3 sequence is CAITDRVDSYEQYF. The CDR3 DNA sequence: TGTGCCATCACCGACAGGGTTGATTCCTACGAGCAGTACTTC.

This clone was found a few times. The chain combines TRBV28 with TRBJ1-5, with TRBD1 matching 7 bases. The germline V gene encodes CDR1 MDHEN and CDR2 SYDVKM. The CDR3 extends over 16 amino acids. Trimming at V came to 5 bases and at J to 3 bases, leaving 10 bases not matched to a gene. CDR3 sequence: CASSEGAGYLNQPQHF. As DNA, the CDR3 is TGTGCCAGCAGTGAGGGGGCAGGTTACCTCAATCAGCCCCAGCATTTT.

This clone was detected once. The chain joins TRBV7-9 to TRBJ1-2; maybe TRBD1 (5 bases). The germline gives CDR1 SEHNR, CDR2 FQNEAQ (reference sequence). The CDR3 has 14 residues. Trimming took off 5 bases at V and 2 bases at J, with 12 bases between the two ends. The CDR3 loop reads CASSPTGGNYGYTF. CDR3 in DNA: TGTGCCAGCAGCCCCACCGGGGGAAACTATGGCTACACCTTC. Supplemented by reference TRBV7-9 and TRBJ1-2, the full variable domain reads DTGVSQNPRHKITKRGQNVTFRCDPISEHNRLYWYRQTLGQGPEFLTYFQNEAQLEKSRLLSDRFSAERPKGSFSTLEIQRTEQGDSAMYLCASSPTGGNYGYTFGSGTRLTVV.

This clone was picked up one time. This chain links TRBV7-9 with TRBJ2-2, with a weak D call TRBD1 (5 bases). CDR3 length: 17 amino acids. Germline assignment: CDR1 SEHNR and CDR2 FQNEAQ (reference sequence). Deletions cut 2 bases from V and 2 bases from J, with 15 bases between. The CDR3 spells CASSLPLGHPNTGELFF. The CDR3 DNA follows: TGTGCCAGCAGCTTACCCCTCGGACATCCCAACACCGGGGAGCTGTTTTTT.

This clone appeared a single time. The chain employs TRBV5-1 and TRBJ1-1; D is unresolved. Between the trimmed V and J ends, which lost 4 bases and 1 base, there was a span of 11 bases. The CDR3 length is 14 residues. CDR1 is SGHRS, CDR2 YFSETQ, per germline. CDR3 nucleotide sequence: TGCGCCAGCAGCATAATACAGACGAACACTGAAGCTTTCTTT. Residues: CASSIIQTNTEAFF.

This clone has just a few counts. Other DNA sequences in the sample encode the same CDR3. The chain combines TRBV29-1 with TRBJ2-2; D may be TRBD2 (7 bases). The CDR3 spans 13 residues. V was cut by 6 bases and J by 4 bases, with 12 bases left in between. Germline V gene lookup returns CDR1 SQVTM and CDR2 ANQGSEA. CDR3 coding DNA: TGCAGCGTCAATAGGGGGGGCACCGGGGAGCTGTTTTTT. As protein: CSVNRGGTGELFF.

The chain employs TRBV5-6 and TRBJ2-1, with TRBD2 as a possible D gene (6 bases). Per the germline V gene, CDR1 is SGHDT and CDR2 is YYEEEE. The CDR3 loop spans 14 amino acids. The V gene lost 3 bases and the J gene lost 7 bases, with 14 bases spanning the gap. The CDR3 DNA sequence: TGTGCCAGCAGCTGGGACTTCCGTCTTAATGAGCAGTTCTTC. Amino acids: CASSWDFRLNEQFF. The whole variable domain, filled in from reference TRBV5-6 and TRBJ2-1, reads DAGVTQSPTHLIKTRGQQVTLRCSPKSGHDTVSWYQQALGQGPQFIFQYYEEEERQRGNFPDRFSGHQFPNYSSELNVNALLLGDSALYLCASSWDFRLNEQFFGPGTRLTVL.

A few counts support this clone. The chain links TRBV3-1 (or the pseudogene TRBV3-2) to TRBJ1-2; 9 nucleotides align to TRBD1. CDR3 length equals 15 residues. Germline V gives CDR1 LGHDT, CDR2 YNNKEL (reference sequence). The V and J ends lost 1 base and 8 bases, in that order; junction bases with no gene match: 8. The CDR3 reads CASSQGTGVPYGYTF. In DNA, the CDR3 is TGTGCCAGCAGCCAAGGGACAGGGGTTCCGTACGGCTACACCTTC.

The CDR3 DNA reads TGTGCCAGCAGCTGGCTGATCTCTGGAAACACCATATATTTT. It codes for CASSWLISGNTIYF. The chain links TRBV11-3 to TRBJ1-3; D remains unclear. Germline lookup yields CDR1 SGHNT and CDR2 YENEEA. This CDR3 spans 14 amino acids. V was clipped by 4 bases and J by 0 bases, with 7 bases between them.

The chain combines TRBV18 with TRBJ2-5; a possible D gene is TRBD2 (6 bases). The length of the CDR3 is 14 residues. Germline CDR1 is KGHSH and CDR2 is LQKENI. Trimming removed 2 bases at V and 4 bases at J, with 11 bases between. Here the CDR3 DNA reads TGTGCCAGCTCACCAGTCTCCGGGGGAGAGACCCAGTACTTC. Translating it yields CASSPVSGGETQYF.

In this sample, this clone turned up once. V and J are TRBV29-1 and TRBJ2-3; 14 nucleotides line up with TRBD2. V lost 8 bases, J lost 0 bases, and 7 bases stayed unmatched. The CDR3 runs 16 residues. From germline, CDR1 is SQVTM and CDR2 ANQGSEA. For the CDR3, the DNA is TGCAGCTCCGGGACTAGCGGGGGCCGTAGCACAGATACGCAGTATTTT. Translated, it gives CSSGTSGGRSTDTQYF.

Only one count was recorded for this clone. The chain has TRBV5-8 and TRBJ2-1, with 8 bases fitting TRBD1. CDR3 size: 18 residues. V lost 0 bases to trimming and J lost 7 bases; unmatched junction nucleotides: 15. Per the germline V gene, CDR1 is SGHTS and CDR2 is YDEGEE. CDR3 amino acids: CASSLGYGQGGFWNEQFF. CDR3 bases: TGTGCCAGCAGCTTGGGATACGGACAGGGTGGGTTTTGGAATGAGCAGTTCTTC.

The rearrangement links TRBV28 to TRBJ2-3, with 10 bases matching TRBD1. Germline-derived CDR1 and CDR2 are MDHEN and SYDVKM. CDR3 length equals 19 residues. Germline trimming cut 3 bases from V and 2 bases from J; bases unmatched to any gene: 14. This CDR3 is CASSFPRGPGQGYTDTQYF. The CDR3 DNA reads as TGTGCCAGCAGTTTCCCCAGAGGACCGGGACAGGGGTACACAGATACGCAGTATTTT.

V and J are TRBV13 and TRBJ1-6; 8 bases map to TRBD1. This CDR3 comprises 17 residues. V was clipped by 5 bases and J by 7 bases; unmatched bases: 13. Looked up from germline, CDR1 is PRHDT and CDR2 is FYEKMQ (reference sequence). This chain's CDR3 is CASSRLLMDRVNSPLHF. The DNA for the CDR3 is TGTGCCAGCAGCCGACTTCTCATGGACAGGGTAAATTCACCCCTCCACTTT.

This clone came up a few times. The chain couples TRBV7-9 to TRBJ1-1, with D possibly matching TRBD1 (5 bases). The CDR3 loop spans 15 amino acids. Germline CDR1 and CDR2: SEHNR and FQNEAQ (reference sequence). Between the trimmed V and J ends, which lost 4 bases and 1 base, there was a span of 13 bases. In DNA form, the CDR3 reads TGTGCCAGCAGCTGGATTGGGCAGGGGAACACTGAAGCTTTCTTT. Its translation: CASSWIGQGNTEAFF.

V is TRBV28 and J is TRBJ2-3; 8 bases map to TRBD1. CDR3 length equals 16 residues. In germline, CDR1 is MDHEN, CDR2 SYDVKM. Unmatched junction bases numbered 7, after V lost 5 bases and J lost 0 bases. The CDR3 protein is CASSPGDRLSTDTQYF. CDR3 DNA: TGTGCCAGCAGTCCTGGGGACAGGCTAAGCACAGATACGCAGTATTTT. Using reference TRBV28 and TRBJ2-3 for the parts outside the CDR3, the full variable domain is DVKVTQSSRYLVKRTGEKVFLECVQDMDHENMFWYRQDPGLGLRLIYFSYDVKMKEKGDIPEGYSVSREKKERFSLILESASTNQTSMYLCASSPGDRLSTDTQYFGPGTRLTVL.

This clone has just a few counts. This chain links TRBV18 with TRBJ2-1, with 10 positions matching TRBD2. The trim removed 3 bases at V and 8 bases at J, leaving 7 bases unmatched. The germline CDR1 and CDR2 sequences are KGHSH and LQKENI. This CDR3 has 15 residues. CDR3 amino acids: CASSPWTGLADEQFF. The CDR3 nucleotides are TGTGCCAGCTCACCCTGGACCGGACTAGCGGATGAGCAGTTCTTC.

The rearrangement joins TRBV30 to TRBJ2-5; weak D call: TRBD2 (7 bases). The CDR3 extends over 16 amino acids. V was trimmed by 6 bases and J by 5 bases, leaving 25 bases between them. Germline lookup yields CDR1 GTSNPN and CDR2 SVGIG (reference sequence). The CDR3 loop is CACHGPPGGGMETQYF. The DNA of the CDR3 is TGTGCCTGCCACGGGCCCCCGGGGGGCGGTATGGAGACCCAGTACTTC.

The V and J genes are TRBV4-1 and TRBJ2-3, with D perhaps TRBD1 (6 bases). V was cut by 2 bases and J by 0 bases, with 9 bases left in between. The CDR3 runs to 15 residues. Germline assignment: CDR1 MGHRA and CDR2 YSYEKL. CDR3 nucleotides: TGCGCCAGCAGCCAACCGGGACAAAGCACAGATACGCAGTATTTT. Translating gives CASSQPGQSTDTQYF.

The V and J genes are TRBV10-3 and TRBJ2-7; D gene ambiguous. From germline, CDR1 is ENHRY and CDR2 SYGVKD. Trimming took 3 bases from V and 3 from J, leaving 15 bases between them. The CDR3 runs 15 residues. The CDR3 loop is CAISDRELIFYEQYF. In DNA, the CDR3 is TGTGCCATCAGTGATCGAGAGCTTATATTCTACGAGCAGTACTTC.

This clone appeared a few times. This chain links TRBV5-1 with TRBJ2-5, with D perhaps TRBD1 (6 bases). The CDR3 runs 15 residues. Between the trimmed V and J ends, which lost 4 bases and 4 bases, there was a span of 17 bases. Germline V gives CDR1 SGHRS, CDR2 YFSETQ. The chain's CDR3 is CASSDPQGKRETQYF. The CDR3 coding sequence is TGCGCCAGCAGCGACCCCCAGGGGAAACGAGAGACCCAGTACTTC.

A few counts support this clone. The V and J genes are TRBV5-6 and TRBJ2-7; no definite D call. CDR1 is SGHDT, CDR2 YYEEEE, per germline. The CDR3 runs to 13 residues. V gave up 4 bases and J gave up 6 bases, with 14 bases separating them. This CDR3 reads CASSPEWALEQYF. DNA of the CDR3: TGTGCCAGCAGCCCGGAATGGGCTCTCGAGCAGTACTTC.